Listed below are T cell receptor beta chains from one sample, sequenced in a study of a mutant IDH1 vaccine in newly diagnosed glioma. Their antigens are not known. The method was immunoSEQ multiplex PCR; TCRdb's version includes in-frame clones alone and lacks a portion of them. The profile shows under 55,000 clones, roughly 90% of them singletons. Sample: PBMCs, taken from a glioma patient whose treatment included an IDH1 peptide vaccine. The source is a man aged 50-59 years with glioma. CDR3s include the opening cysteine and the closing phenylalanine or tryptophan. A D gene is named only where the DNA matches it firmly. Not every row has a clone size; where given, it reads once, few, many or a size class.

clone_size	v_call	j_call	d_call	cdr3_nt	cdr3_aa
NA	TRBV30	TRBJ1-5	NA	TGTGCCTGGAGTGTAGGGCCGGGGAATCAGCCCCAGCATTTT	CAWSVGPGNQPQHF
few	TRBV27	TRBJ2-2	TRBD2	TGTGCCAGCAGTATGACTAGCGGGAGGACCGGGGAGCTGTTTTTT	CASSMTSGRTGELFF
NA	TRBV5-1	TRBJ2-6	TRBD1	TGCGCCAGCAGCGACGACAGGGTTGGGGCCAACGTCCTGACTTTC	CASSDDRVGANVLTF
NA	TRBV5-1	TRBJ2-7	TRBD1	TGCGCCAGCAGCAAGAGTACAGGGGGCGCATTCGACGAGCAGTACTTC	CASSKSTGGAFDEQYF
NA	TRBV4-1	TRBJ1-5	TRBD1	TGCGCCAGCAGCTCGGACAGGGTGGATCAGCCCCAGCATTTT	CASSSDRVDQPQHF
NA	TRBV18	TRBJ2-2	NA	TGTGCCAGCTCACTATCGGCCGGGGAGCTGTTTTTT	CASSLSAGELFF
few	TRBV28	TRBJ1-1	NA	TGTGCCAGCAGTCGAACTCTTGAAGCTTTCTTT	CASSRTLEAFF
once	TRBV7-2	TRBJ2-7	TRBD1	TGTGCCAGCAGCTTAGCGACAGGGGCCTACGAGCAGTACTTC	CASSLATGAYEQYF
NA	TRBV27	TRBJ2-7	TRBD2	TGTGCCAGCAGTCCCGGGGGGGGGTACGAGCAGTACTTC	CASSPGGGYEQYF
NA	TRBV14	TRBJ1-1	NA	TGTGCCAGCAGCCGACAAAGGGCCACTGAAGCTTTCTTT	CASSRQRATEAFF
NA	TRBV19	TRBJ2-3	NA	TGTGCCAGTGCTGCGGGTCAGTATTTT	CASAAGQYF
few	TRBV5-1	TRBJ2-5	NA	TGCGCCAGCAGCCGGGGCTTACAAGAGACCCAGTACTTC	CASSRGLQETQYF
few	TRBV2	TRBJ2-7	NA	TGTGCCAGCAGTGAGATCGACAATTCGTACGAGCAGTACTTC	CASSEIDNSYEQYF
NA	TRBV2	TRBJ2-5	NA	TGTGCCAGCAGTTTCCCACAGGGAGCCGCAAGGGAGACCCAGTACTTC	CASSFPQGAARETQYF
NA	TRBV14	TRBJ2-3	TRBD2	TGTGCCAGCAGCCCGTTCGTGGGGTTTCTAGCGGGGGACACAGATACGCAGTATTTT	CASSPFVGFLAGDTDTQYF
NA	TRBV4-3	TRBJ2-2	NA	TGCGCCAGTGGGGAGGGGACAGTGAACACCGGGGAGCTGTTTTTT	CASGEGTVNTGELFF
NA	TRBV6-6	TRBJ1-2	TRBD1	TGTGCCAGCAGTTCGACAGGGCCCAGCTTAGGCTACACCTTC	CASSSTGPSLGYTF
NA	TRBV5-1	TRBJ2-1	TRBD2	TGCGCCAGCAGCTTGCGTCCTAGCGGGGGTATGGACAATGAGCAGTTCTTC	CASSLRPSGGMDNEQFF
NA	TRBV18	TRBJ2-7	NA	TGTGCCAGCTCACCACACCCCAGGGCGGTTTACGAGCAGTACTTC	CASSPHPRAVYEQYF
once	TRBV5-1	TRBJ2-7	TRBD1	TGCGCCAGCAGCTACCCCCCGGACAGGGACGGTCCTGAGGAGCGGCACTACGAGCAGTACTTC	CASSYPPDRDGPEERHYEQYF
few	TRBV4-3	TRBJ1-4	TRBD1	TGCGCCAGCAGCTCAAGTCCTGGCTGGACAGGGGAGGAAAAACTGTTTTTT	CASSSSPGWTGEEKLFF
NA	TRBV29-1	TRBJ2-1	NA	TGCAGCGTTGGGCAGGGCCCGAGCTCCTACAATGAGCAGTTCTTC	CSVGQGPSSYNEQFF
NA	TRBV7-8	TRBJ2-3	TRBD2	TGTGCCAGCAGCTTTTTCGACGGGAGGGCTATTAACTATACGCAGTATTTT	CASSFFDGRAINYTQYF
NA	TRBV16	TRBJ1-6	NA	TGTGCCAGCAGCCCCCGCGGGAGCTCCTATAATTCACCCCTCCACTTT	CASSPRGSSYNSPLHF
NA	TRBV6-1	TRBJ2-7	TRBD2	TGTGCCAGCAGACCCGGGGGGGCCGAGCAGTACTTC	CASRPGGAEQYF
NA	TRBV7-9	TRBJ1-1	NA	TGTGCCAGCGCAGGCTCAGGGAGGGGCACTGAAGCTTTCTTT	CASAGSGRGTEAFF
NA	TRBV4-3	TRBJ2-7	NA	TGCGCCAGCAGCCAAGCGGTGGGACAAACCTGGGGGGAGCAGTACTTC	CASSQAVGQTWGEQYF
once	TRBV13	TRBJ2-7	NA	TGTGCCAGCAGCTTAGGATCCTACGAGCAGTACTTC	CASSLGSYEQYF
NA	TRBV7-9	TRBJ2-2	TRBD1	TGTGCCAGCAGCAAACAGGGGGCGAACACCGGGGAGCTGTTTTTT	CASSKQGANTGELFF